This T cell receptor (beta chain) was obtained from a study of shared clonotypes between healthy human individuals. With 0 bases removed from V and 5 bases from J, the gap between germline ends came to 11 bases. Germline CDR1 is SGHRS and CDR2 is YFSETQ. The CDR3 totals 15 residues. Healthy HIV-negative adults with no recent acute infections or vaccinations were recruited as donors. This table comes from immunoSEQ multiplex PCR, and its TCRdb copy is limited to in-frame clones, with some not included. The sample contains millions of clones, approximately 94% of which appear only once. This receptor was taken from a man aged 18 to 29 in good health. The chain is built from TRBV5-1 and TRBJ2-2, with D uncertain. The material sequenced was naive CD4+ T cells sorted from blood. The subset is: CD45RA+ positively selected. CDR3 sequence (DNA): TGCGCCAGCAGCTTGGAGGGTTTAGCAACCGGGGAGCTGTTTTTT. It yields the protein CASSLEGLATGELFF.